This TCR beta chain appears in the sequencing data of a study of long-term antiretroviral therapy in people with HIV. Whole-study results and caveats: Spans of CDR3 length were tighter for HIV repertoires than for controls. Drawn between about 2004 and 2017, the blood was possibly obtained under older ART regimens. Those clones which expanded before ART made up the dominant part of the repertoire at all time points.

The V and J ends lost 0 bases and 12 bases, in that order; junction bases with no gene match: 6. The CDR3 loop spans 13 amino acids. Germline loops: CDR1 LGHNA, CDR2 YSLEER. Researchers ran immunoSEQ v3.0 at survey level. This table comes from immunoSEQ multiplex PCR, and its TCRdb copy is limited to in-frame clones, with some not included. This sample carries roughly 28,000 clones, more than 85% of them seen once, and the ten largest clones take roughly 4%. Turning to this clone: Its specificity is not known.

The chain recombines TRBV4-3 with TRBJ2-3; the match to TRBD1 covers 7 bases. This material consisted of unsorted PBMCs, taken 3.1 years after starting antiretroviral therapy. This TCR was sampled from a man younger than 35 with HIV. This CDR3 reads CASSQDQRGRQYF. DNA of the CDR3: TGCGCCAGCAGCCAAGATCAAAGGGGGCGTCAGTATTTT.